These 4 T cell receptor beta chains came from one sample sequenced in a study of OX40 agonist ivuxolimab in advanced cancers. Method: immunoSEQ multiplex PCR; TCRdb's copy keeps in-frame clones and lacks some. The data contain some 45,000 clones, approximately 86% of them seen just once; the ten biggest clones take up under 40%. Sequencing used CD4+ or CD8+ T cells sorted from blood, obtained in a trial of the OX40 agonist ivuxolimab. All receptors derive from an adult with an advanced solid tumor such as melanoma, head and neck, liver or kidney cancer.

The chain has TRBV5-1 and TRBJ2-5; unclear D gene. CDR3 size: 13 residues. Germline V gives CDR1 SGHRS, CDR2 YFSETQ. V was shortened by 5 bases and J by 1 base, with 9 bases between the two germline ends. The CDR3 DNA sequence: TGCGCCAGCAGGGTCCAACCCCAAGAGACCCAGTACTTC. It specifies CASRVQPQETQYF.

This rearrangement joins TRBV20-1 to TRBJ2-7, with D possibly being TRBD1 (6 bases). Trimming shortened V by 5 bases and J by 6 bases, and 11 bases separated the two germline ends. From germline, CDR1 is DFQATT and CDR2 SNEGSKA (reference sequence). The CDR3 is 11 amino acids. The chain's CDR3 is CSAQQGPEQYF. The CDR3 bases are TGCAGTGCTCAACAGGGTCCCGAGCAGTACTTC.

V is TRBV6-5 and J is TRBJ2-7; TRBD1 matches 9 bases. Germline V CDR1 and CDR2: MNHEY, SVGAGI. The CDR3 sequence is 12 residues long. V lost 6 bases, J lost 7 bases, and 4 bases stayed unmatched. This CDR3 is CASSDRGLEQYF. For the CDR3, the DNA is TGTGCCAGCAGCGACAGGGGGTTGGAGCAGTACTTC.

The chain combines TRBV19 with TRBJ1-2, with TRBD1 identical over 9 bases. Germline assignment: CDR1 LNHDA and CDR2 SQIVND (reference sequence). Trimming took 4 bases from V and 4 from J; bases not matched to a gene: 16. This CDR3 has 18 amino acids. The CDR3 protein is CASSTSVGQGFFGYGYTF. CDR3 nucleotide sequence: TGTGCCAGTAGTACCTCCGTGGGACAGGGATTCTTCGGCTATGGCTACACCTTC.